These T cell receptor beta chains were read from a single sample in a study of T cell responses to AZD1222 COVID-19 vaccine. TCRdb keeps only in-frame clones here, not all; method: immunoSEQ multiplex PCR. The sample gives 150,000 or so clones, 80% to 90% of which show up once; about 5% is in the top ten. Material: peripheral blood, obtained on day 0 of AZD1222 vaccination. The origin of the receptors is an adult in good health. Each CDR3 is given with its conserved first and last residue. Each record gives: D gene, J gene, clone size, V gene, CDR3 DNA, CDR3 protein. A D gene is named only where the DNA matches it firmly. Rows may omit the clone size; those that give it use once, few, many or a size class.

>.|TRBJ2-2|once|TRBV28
TGTGCCAGCAGTTTACAGGGTTGGGTCGGGGAGCTGTTTTTT
CASSLQGWVGELFF
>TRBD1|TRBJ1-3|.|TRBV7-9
TGTGCCAGCAGCCGAGGGGACAGGGATAGACACACCATATATTTT
CASSRGDRDRHTIYF
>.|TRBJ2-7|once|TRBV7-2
TGTGCCAGCAGCTTAGAGCCCGCAGGGCCCCTTCGCTTC
CASSLEPAGPLRF
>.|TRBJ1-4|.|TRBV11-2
TGTGCCAGCAGCTTAGGCTGGACTAATGAAAAACTGTTTTTT
CASSLGWTNEKLFF
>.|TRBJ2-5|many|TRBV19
TGTGCCAGTAGTATATACGCCGTTGGGGTCCAAGAGACCCAGTACTTC
CASSIYAVGVQETQYF
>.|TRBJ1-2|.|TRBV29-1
TGCAGCGTGGGGGAGGGGACAAATTACTATGGCTACACCTTC
CSVGEGTNYYGYTF
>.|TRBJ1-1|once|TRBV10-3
TGTGCCATCAGTGGAACAGGGTCCACTGAAGCTTTCTTT
CAISGTGSTEAFF
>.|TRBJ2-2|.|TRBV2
TGTGCCAGCAGGAGGGATTATGACACCGGGGAGCTGTTTTTT
CASRRDYDTGELFF
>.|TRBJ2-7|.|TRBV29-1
TGCAGCGTGTACACGAACTACGAGCAGTACTTC
CSVYTNYEQYF
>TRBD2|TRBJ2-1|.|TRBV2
TGTGCCAGCAGGGCTCCTAGCGGGAGTCACGGTGAGCAGTTCTTC
CASRAPSGSHGEQFF
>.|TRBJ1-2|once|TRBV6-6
TGTGCCAGCACCCAACAGGGAGAGGGCTATGGCTACACCTTC
CASTQQGEGYGYTF
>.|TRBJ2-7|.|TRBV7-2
TGTGCCAGCAGCTCCTCTAAGGGACGGAACTACGAGCAGTACTTC
CASSSSKGRNYEQYF
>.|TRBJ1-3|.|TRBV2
TGTGCCAGCAGGGAGGGGCGCGAAGGCACCATATATTTT
CASREGREGTIYF
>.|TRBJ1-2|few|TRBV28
TGTGCCAGCAGCACCACAGGCACCCTGTATGGCTACACCTTC
CASSTTGTLYGYTF
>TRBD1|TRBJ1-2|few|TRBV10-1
TGCGCCAGCAGTCTACAGGGGAACTATGGCTACACCTTC
CASSLQGNYGYTF
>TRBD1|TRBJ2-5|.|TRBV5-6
TGTGCCAGCAGCACCCGGGACAGGGGTCAAGAGACCCAGTACTTC
CASSTRDRGQETQYF
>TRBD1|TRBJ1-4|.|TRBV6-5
TGTGCCAGCAGGCCGACAGGGGGCTTTGAAAAACTGTTTTTT
CASRPTGGFEKLFF
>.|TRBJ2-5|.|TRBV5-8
TGTGCCAGCAGCTCTACTTCAAGGTGGGAGACCCAGTACTTC
CASSSTSRWETQYF
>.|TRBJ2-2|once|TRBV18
TGTGCCAGCTCACCAACAGGGCGACACACCGGGGAGCTGTTTTTT
CASSPTGRHTGELFF
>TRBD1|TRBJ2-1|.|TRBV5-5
TGTGCCAGCAGCTTGTGGGACAGGGCGAATGAGCAGTTCTTC
CASSLWDRANEQFF
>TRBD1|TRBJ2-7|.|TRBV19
TGTGCCAGTACACAAGGGACAGGGCGCGAGCAGTACTTC
CASTQGTGREQYF
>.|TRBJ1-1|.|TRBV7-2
TGTGCCAGCAGCTTAGTCACGGGCACCACTGAAGCTTTCTTT
CASSLVTGTTEAFF
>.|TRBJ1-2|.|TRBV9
TGTGCCAGCAGCGACAGGGTACCCCCCCTCTATGGCTACACCTTC
CASSDRVPPLYGYTF
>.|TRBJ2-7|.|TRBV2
TGTGCCAGCAGTGCCTACTCCTACGAGCAGTACTTC
CASSAYSYEQYF
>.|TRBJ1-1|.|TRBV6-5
TGTGCCAGCAGTTACTCCGGGCCCACGAACACTGAAGCTTTCTTT
CASSYSGPTNTEAFF
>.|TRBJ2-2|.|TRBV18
TGTGCCAGCTCGCCTACCTCCCAAAGCACCGGGGAGCTGTTTTTT
CASSPTSQSTGELFF
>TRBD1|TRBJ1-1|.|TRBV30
TGTGCCTGGGGTCGCTTGGGACAGCAGAACACTGAAGCTTTCTTT
CAWGRLGQQNTEAFF
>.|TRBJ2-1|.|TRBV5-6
TGTGCCAGCAGCCTCATATCGATTGGGGGTGAGCAGTTCTTC
CASSLISIGGEQFF
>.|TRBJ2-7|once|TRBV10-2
TGCGCCAGCGCCCGTGGCTACGAGCAGTACTTC
CASARGYEQYF
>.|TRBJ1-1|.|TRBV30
TGTGCCTGGAATAGAATGAACACTGAAGCTTTCTTT
CAWNRMNTEAFF
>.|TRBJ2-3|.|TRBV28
TGTGCCAGCAGTCCAGCGCTTGGGGGACCAACCTTGGATACGCAGTATTTT
CASSPALGGPTLDTQYF
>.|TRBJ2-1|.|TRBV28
TGTGCCAGCAGTTTATGGGGCGGTGAGCAGTTCTTC
CASSLWGGEQFF
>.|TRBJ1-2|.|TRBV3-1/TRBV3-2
TGTGCCAGCAGCCAAGGGCAGTATGGCTACACCTTC
CASSQGQYGYTF
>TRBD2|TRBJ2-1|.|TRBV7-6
TGTGCCAGCAGCGTGATAGCGGGAGCCGGGAACAATGAGCAGTTCTTC
CASSVIAGAGNNEQFF
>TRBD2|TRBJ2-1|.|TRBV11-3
TGTGCCAGCAGCTTGCGGGCTAGCGGGCCCCCCTCCTACAATGAGCAGTTCTTC
CASSLRASGPPSYNEQFF
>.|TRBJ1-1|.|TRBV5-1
TGCGCCAGCAGCTTGGGACAGCGGCCGGCTTTCTTT
CASSLGQRPAFF
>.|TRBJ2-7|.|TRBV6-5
TGTGCCAGCGGATTGGGGATTAGCTTCTACGAGCAGTACTTC
CASGLGISFYEQYF
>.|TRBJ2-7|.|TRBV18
TGTGCCAGCTCACCATCCGGTACGACCTACGAGCAGTACTTC
CASSPSGTTYEQYF
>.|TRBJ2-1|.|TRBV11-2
TGTGCCAGCAGCCGGGTCGGCTCCCAATACAATGAGCAGTTCTTC
CASSRVGSQYNEQFF
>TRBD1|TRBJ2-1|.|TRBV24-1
TGTGCCACCAGTGAGGTTACAGGGGACAATGAGCAGTTCTTC
CATSEVTGDNEQFF
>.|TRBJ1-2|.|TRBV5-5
TGTGCCAGCATGCCCGGTTTGACCGACTTAGGCTATGGCTACACCTTC
CASMPGLTDLGYGYTF
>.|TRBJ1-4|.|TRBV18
TGTGCCAGCTCACCACCGCTCCGAAATGAAAAACTGTTTTTT
CASSPPLRNEKLFF
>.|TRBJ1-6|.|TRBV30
TGTGCCTGGACGGAAGGGACGGATAATTCACCCCTCCACTTT
CAWTEGTDNSPLHF
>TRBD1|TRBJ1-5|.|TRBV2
TGTGCCAGCAGTGAAAGGCAGGGGGTCATTGAGCCCCAGCATTTT
CASSERQGVIEPQHF
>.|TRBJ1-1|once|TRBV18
TGTGCCAGCTTACGACAGTACGGGAACACTGAAGCTTTCTTT
CASLRQYGNTEAFF
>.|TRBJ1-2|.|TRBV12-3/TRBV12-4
TGTGCCAGCAGGGCCCTAGGGCTACGACACACCTTC
CASRALGLRHTF
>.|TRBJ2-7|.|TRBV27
TGTGCCAGCAGTTTTTACGGGAGCTCGGTTTACGAGCAGTACTTC
CASSFYGSSVYEQYF
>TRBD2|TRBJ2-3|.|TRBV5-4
TGTGCCAGCAGCTTGCCTAGCGGGAGGGCCGGGGGCACAGATACGCAGTATTTT
CASSLPSGRAGGTDTQYF
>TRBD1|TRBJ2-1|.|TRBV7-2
TGTGCCAGCAGCATAAGTGCAGGGGGCGCTTCGGGTTACAATGAGCAGTTCTTC
CASSISAGGASGYNEQFF
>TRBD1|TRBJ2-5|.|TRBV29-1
TGCAGCGCTGTACCCAGGACAGGGGGACAGACCCAGTACTTC
CSAVPRTGGQTQYF
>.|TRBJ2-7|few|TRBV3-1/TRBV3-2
TGTGCCAGCAGCCAAGTCAGGGGCCACGAGCAGTACTTC
CASSQVRGHEQYF